A single sample is the source of the 5 T cell receptor beta chains below, sequenced in a study of OX40 agonist ivuxolimab in advanced cancers. Assay used: immunoSEQ multiplex PCR; TCRdb lists only in-frame clones, some missing. The data hold nearly 50,000 clones, with 70% to 90% observed a single time. The starting material was CD4+ or CD8+ T cells sorted from blood, obtained in a trial of the OX40 agonist ivuxolimab. The receptors come from an adult with an advanced solid tumor such as melanoma, head and neck, liver or kidney cancer.

The V gene is TRBV27, the J gene TRBJ2-3; D is ambiguous. The CDR3 is made up of 13 amino acids. In germline, CDR1 is MNHEY, CDR2 SMNVEV (reference sequence). With 6 bases removed from V and 1 base from J, the gap between germline ends came to 8 bases. The CDR3 sequence is CASSLNRTDTQYF. CDR3 DNA sequence: TGTGCCAGCAGCCTGAACCGCACAGATACGCAGTATTTT.

V is TRBV7-9 and J is TRBJ2-5, with 9 nucleotides matching TRBD2. CDR1 and CDR2 from the germline V gene are SEHNR and FQNEAQ (reference sequence). The CDR3 has 17 amino acids. V gave up 2 bases and J gave up 5 bases; unmatched junction bases: 12. CDR3 sequence reads: CASSLSSGRRINETQYF. DNA of the CDR3: TGTGCCAGCAGCTTAAGTAGCGGGAGACGTATAAACGAGACCCAGTACTTC.

The V gene is TRBV5-4, the J gene TRBJ2-7; the D is unclear. Trimming removed 0 bases at V and 3 bases at J, with 7 bases between. The CDR3 sequence is 13 residues long. Germline CDR1 and CDR2: SGHNT and YYREEE (reference sequence). The CDR3 reads CASSLGHNYEQYF. The DNA for the CDR3 is TGTGCCAGCAGCTTGGGACATAACTACGAGCAGTACTTC.

This clone was seen only once. CDR3 coding DNA: TGTGCCAGCAGCGTAGGTGTAAGGGGGGACAGGCCCTACAATGAGCAGTTCTTC. This encodes CASSVGVRGDRPYNEQFF. The chain is built from TRBV9 and TRBJ2-1; 8 bases map to TRBD1. Germline assignment: CDR1 SGDLS and CDR2 YYNGEE. The V gene end was trimmed by 0 bases and the J gene end by 2 bases; junction bases not matched to a gene: 10. The CDR3 is 18 amino acids.

This clone was picked up one time. The chain combines TRBV21-1 with TRBJ2-1; TRBD2 was called by the table and not checked on the DNA. TRBV21-1 is designated a pseudogene. The CDR3 loop spans 12 amino acids. Written as DNA, the CDR3 is TGTGCCAGCAGCCTCCGGGACAATGAGCAGTTCTTC. Translation gives CASSLRDNEQFF.